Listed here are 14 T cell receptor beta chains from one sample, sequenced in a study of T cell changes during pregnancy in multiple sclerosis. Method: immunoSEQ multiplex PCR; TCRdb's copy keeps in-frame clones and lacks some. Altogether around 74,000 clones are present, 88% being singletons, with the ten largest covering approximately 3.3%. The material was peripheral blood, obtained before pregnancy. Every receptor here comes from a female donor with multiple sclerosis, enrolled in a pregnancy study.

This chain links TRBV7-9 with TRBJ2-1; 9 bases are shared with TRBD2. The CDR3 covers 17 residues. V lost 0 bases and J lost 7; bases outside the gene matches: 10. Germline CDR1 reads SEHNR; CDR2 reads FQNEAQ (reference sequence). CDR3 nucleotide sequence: TGTGCCAGCAGCTTAGCAGCGGGAGGCGGGGCCGGGAATGAGCAGTTCTTC. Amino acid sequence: CASSLAAGGGAGNEQFF.

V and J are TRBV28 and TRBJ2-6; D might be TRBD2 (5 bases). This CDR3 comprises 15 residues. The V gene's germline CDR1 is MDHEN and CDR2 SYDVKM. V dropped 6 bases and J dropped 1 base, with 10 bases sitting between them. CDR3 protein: CASSHGNSGANVLTF. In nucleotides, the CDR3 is TGTGCCAGCAGCCACGGGAATTCTGGGGCCAACGTCCTGACTTTC.

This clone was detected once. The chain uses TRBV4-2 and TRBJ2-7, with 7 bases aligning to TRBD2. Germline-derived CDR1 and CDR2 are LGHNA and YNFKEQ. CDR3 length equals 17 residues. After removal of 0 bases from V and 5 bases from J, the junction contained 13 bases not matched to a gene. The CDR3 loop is CASSQDTGRGSRHEQYF. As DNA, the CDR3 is TGTGCCAGCAGCCAAGATACGGGGCGCGGGAGTCGCCACGAGCAGTACTTC.

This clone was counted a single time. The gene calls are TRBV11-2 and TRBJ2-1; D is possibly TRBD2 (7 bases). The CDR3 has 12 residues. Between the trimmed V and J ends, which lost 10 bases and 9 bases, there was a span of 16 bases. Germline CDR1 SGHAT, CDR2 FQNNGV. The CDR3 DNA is TGTGCCACCCGAGGGCGGGGGCTTGAGCAGTTCTTC. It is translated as CATRGRGLEQFF.

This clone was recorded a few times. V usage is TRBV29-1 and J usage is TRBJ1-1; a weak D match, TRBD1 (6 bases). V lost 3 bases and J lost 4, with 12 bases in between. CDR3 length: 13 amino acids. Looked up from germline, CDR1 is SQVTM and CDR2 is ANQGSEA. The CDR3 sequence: CSVEGARGTEAFF. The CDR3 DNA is TGCAGCGTTGAGGGGGCCCGGGGCACTGAAGCTTTCTTT.

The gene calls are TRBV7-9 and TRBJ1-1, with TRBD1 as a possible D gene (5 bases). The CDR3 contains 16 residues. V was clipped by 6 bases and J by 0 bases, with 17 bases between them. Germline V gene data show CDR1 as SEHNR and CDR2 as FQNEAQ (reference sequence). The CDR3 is CASRPTQGVMNTEAFF. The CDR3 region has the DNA TGTGCCAGCAGACCCACCCAGGGTGTCATGAACACTGAAGCTTTCTTT.

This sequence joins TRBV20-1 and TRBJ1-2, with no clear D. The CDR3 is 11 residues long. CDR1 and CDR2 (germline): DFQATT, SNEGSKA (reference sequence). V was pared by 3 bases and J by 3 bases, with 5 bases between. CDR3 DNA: TGCAGTGCTAGGCAGGACTATGGCTACACCTTC. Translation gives CSARQDYGYTF.

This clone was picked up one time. The CDR3 sequence: CASSMQGSYNEQFF. DNA of the CDR3: TGTGCCAGTAGTATGCAGGGCTCCTACAATGAGCAGTTCTTC. The rearrangement uses TRBV19 and TRBJ2-1, with D perhaps matching TRBD1 (5 bases). This CDR3 contains 14 residues. Trimming removed 3 bases from V and 0 bases from J, with 6 bases in between. Germline V gene sequence: CDR1 LNHDA, CDR2 SQIVND (reference sequence).

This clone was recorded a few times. Here the CDR3 DNA reads TGTGCCAGCTCACCCGGACAGGGGTCTGAAGCTTTCTTT. As protein: CASSPGQGSEAFF. The chain couples TRBV18 to TRBJ1-1; the match to TRBD1 covers 9 bases. After removal of 3 bases from V and 6 bases from J, the junction contained 2 bases not matched to a gene. Germline V gives CDR1 KGHSH, CDR2 LQKENI. The CDR3 sequence is 13 residues long.

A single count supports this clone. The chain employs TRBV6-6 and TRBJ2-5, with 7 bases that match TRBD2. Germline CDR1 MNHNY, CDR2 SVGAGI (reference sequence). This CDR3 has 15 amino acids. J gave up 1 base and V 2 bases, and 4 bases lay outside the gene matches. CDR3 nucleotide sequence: TGTGCCAGCAGTTACAACAGCGGGGCCCAAGAGACCCAGTACTTC. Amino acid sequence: CASSYNSGAQETQYF.

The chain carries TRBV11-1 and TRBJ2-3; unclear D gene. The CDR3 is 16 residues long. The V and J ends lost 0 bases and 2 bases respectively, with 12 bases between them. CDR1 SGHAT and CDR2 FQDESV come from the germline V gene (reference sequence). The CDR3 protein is CASSLAYTPSTDTQYF. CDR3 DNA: TGTGCCAGCAGCTTAGCCTATACTCCCTCCACAGATACGCAGTATTTT.

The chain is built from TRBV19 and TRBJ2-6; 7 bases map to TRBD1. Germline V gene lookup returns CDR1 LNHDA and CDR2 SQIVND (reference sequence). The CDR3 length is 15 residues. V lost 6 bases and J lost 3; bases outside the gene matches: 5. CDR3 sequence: CASRRQGDGANVLTF. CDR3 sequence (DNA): TGTGCCAGTAGACGGCAGGGGGATGGGGCCAACGTCCTGACTTTC.

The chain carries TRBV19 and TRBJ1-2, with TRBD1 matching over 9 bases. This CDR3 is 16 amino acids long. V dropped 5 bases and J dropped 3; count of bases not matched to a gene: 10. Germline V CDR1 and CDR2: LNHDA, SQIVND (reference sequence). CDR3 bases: TGTGCCAGTAGTCCTCGTTGGACAGGGGCCGACTATGGCTACACCTTC. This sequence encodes CASSPRWTGADYGYTF.

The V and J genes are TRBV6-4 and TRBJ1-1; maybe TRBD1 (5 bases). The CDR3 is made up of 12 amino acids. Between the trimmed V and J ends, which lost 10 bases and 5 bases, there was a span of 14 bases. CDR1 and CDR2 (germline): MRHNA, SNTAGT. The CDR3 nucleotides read TGTGCCAACACAAAGGGGAGGACTGAAGCTTTCTTT. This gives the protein CANTKGRTEAFF.